This note documents a single T cell receptor beta chain sequence. The data were obtained in a study of blood T cell repertoires in COVID-19. Study context: The United States, Italy and Spain were the sources of the acute and convalescent COVID-19 samples.

Repertoires were generated with immunoSEQ multiplex PCR, while TCRdb's copy carries only in-frame clones and drops some. Of around 94,000 clones in the sample, just under 85% are singletons; the top ten hold around 9.4%. Sequenced: peripheral blood. This TCR came from a man aged 40-50 years with active or convalescent COVID-19.

The CDR3 DNA sequence: TGTGCCAGCAGTTACTCTGGGAGGGGCAAGTACAATGAGCAGTTCTTC. Translating it yields CASSYSGRGKYNEQFF. The chain is built from TRBV6-2 or TRBV6-3 and TRBJ2-1; the match to TRBD2 covers 7 bases. Germline V gene data show CDR1 as MNHEY and CDR2 as SVGEGT. The CDR3 has 16 amino acids. The V and J ends lost 0 bases and 4 bases, in that order; junction bases with no gene match: 6.